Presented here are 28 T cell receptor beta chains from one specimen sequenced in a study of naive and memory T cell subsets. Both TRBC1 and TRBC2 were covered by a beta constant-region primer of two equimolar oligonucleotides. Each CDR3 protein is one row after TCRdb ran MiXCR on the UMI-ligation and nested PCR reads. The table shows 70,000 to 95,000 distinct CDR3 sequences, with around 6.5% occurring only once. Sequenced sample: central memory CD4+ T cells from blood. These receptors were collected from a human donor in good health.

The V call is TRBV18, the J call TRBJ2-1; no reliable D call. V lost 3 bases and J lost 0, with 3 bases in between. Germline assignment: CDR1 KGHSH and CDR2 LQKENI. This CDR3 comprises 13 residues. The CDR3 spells CASSPGSYNEQFF. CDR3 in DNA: TGTGCCAGCTCACCGGGCTCCTACAATGAGCAGTTCTTC.

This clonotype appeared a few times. The DNA for the CDR3 is TGCAGCGTTGACCCAGGACTAAAGCCCTCAGATACGCAGTATTTT. It yields the protein CSVDPGLKPSDTQYF. The chain uses TRBV29-1 and TRBJ2-3; possible D gene TRBD2, 6 bases. The CDR3 covers 15 residues. CDR1 and CDR2 (germline): SQVTM, ANQGSEA. V was trimmed by 3 bases and J by 4 bases, leaving 17 bases between them.

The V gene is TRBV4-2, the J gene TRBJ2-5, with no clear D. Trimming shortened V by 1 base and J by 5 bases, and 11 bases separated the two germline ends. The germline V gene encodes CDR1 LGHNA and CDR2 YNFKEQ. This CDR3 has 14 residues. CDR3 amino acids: CASSQVGPVETQYF. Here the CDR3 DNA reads TGTGCCAGCAGCCAAGTTGGACCGGTGGAGACCCAGTACTTC.

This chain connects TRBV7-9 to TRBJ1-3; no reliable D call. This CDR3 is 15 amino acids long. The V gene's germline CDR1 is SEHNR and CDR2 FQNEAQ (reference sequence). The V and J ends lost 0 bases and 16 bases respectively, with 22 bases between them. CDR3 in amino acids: CASSLAPSVQTREYF. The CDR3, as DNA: TGTGCCAGCAGCTTAGCCCCCTCGGTCCAAACCCGCGAGTATTTT.

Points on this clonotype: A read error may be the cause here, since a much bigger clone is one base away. For the CDR3, the DNA is TGTGCCAGCAGCTTTGGGACAGGCGATGACTACAACTTC. This encodes CASSFGTGDDYNF. The rearrangement joins TRBV7-9 to TRBJ1-2, with 8 bases identical to TRBD1. CDR1 is SEHNR, CDR2 FQNEAQ, per germline (reference sequence). CDR3 length equals 13 residues. The whole variable domain, filled in from reference TRBV7-9 and TRBJ1-2, reads DTGVSQNPRHKITKRGQNVTFRCDPISEHNRLYWYRQTLGQGPEFLTYFQNEAQLEKSRLLSDRFSAERPKGSFSTLEIQRTEQGDSAMYLCASSFGTGDDYNFGSGTRLTVV.

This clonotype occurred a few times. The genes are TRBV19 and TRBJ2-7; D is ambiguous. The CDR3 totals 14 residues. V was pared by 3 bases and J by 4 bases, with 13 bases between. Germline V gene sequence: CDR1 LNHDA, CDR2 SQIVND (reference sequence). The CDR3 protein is CASSMKYSGYEQYF. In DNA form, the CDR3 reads TGTGCCAGTAGTATGAAGTACAGTGGATACGAGCAGTACTTC. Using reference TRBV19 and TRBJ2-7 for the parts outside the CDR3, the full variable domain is DGGITQSPKYLFRKEGQNVTLSCEQNLNHDAMYWYRQDPGQGLRLIYYSQIVNDFQKGDIAEGYSVSREKKESFPLTVTSAQKNPTAFYLCASSMKYSGYEQYFGPGTRLTVT.

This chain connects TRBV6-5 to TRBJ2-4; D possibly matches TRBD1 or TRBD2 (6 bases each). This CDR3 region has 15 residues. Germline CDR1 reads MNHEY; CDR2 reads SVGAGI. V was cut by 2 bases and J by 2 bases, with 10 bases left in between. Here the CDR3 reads CASSYGGDTKNIQYF. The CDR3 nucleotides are TGTGCCAGCAGTTACGGCGGGGACACCAAAAACATTCAGTACTTC.

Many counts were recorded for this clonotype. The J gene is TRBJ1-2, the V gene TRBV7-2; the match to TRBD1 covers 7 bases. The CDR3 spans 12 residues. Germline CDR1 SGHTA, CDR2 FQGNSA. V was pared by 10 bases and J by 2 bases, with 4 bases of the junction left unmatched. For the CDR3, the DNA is TGTGCCAAGAAGACAGGGAACTATGGCTACACCTTC. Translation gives CAKKTGNYGYTF.

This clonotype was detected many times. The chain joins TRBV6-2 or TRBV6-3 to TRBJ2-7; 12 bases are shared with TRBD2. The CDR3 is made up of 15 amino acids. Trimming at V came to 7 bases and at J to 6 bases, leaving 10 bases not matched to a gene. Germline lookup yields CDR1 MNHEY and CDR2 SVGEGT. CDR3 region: CASNKRTSGEGEQYF. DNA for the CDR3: TGTGCCAGCAATAAGAGGACTAGCGGGGAAGGCGAGCAGTACTTC.

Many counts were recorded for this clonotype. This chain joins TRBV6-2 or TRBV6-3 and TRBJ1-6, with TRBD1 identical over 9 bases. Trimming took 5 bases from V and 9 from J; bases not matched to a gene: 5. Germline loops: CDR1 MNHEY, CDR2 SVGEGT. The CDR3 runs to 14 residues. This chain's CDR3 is CASSVGTGFSPLHF. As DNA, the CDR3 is TGTGCCAGCAGTGTCGGGACAGGGTTTTCACCCCTCCACTTT.

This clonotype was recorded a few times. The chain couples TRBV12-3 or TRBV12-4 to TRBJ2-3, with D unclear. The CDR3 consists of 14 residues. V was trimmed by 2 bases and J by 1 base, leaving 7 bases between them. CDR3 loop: CASSLLAGTDTQYF. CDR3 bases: TGTGCCAGCAGTTTACTGGCGGGCACAGATACGCAGTATTTT.

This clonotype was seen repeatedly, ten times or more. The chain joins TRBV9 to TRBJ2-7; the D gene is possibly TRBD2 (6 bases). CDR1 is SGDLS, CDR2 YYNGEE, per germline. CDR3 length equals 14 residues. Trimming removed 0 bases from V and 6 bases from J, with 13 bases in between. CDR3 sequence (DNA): TGTGCCAGCAGCGTAGCCGCGAGCGGGCGCGAGCAGTACTTC. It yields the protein CASSVAASGREQYF.

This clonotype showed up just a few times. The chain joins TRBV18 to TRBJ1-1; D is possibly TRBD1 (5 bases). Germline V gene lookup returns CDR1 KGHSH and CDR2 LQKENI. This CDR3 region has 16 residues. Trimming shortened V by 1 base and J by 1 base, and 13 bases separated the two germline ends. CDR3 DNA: TGTGCCAGCTCACCACTTGGGGGGTTAGGGAACACTGAAGCTTTCTTT. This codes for CASSPLGGLGNTEAFF.

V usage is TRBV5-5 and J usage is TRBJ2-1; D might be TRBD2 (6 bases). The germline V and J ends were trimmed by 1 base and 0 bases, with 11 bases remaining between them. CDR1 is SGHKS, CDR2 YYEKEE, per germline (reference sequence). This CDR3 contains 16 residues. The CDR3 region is CASSLRDSSSYNEQFF. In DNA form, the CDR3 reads TGTGCCAGCAGCTTGAGGGACTCCAGCTCCTACAATGAGCAGTTCTTC.

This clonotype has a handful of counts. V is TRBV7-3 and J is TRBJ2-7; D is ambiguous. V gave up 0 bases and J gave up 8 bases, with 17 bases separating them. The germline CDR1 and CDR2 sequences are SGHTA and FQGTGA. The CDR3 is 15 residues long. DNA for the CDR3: TGTGCCAGCAGCTTAACGTTCACGCAGGCTGGCCAGCAGTACTTC. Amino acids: CASSLTFTQAGQQYF.

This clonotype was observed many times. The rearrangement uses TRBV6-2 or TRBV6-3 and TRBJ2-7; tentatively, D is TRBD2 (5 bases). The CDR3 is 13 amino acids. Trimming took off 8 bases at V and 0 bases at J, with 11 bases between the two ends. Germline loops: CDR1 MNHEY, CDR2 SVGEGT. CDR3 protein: CASVSGNSYEQYF. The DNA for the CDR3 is TGTGCCAGCGTATCCGGGAACTCCTACGAGCAGTACTTC.

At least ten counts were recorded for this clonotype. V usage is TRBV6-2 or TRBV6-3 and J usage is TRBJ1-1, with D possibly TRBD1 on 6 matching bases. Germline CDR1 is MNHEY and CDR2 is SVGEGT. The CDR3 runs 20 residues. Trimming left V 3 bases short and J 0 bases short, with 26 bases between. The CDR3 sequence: CASSYSRGTQGTYMNTEAFF. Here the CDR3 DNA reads TGTGCCAGCAGTTATTCGAGAGGGACACAGGGAACTTACATGAACACTGAAGCTTTCTTT.

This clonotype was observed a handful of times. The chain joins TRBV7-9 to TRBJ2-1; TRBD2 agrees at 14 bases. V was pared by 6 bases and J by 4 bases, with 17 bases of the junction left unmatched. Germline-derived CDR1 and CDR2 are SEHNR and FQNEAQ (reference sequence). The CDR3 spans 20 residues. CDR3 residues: CASSGAGTSGSGRLYNEQFF. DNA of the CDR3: TGTGCCAGCAGTGGGGCCGGGACTAGCGGGAGTGGTAGGTTATACAATGAGCAGTTCTTC.

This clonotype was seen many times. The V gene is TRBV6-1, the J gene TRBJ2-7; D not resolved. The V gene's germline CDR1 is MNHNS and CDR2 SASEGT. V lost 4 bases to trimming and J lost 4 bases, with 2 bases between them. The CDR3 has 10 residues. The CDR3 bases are TGTGCCAGCAGTGTATACGAGCAGTACTTC. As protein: CASSVYEQYF.

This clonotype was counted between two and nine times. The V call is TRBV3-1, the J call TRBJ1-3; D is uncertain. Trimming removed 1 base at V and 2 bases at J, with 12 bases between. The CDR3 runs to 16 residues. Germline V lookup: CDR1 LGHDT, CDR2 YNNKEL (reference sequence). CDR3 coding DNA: TGTGCCAGCAGCCAAGGATTGGGTTACACTGGAAACACCATATATTTT. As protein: CASSQGLGYTGNTIYF.

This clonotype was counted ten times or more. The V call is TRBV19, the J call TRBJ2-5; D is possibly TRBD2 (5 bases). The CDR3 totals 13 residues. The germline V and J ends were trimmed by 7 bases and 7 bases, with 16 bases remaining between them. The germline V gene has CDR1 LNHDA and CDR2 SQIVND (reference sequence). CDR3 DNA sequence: TGTGCCAGTACCCAGGACCGAGGAGGGACCCAGTACTTC. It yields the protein CASTQDRGGTQYF.

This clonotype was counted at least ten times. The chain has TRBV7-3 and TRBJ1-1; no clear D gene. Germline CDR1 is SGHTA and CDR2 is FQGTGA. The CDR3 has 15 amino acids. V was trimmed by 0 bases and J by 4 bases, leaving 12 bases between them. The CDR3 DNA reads TGTGCCAGCAGCTTAACTCCAGCGAGAGTCACTGAAGCTTTCTTT. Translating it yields CASSLTPARVTEAFF.

CDR3 loop: CASSPESGIQYF. CDR3 sequence (DNA): TGTGCCAGCAGCCCAGAGTCTGGCATTCAGTACTTC. The gene calls are TRBV7-2 and TRBJ2-4; D unresolved. Germline CDR1 reads SGHTA; CDR2 reads FQGNSA. The CDR3 loop spans 12 amino acids. Trimming took 5 bases from V and 9 from J, leaving 11 bases between them.

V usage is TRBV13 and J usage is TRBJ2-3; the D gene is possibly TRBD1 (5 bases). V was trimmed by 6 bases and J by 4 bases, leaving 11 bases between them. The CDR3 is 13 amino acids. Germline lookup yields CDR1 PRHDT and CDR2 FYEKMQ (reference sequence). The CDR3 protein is CASRKETADTQYF. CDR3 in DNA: TGTGCCAGCAGGAAGGAGACAGCAGATACGCAGTATTTT.

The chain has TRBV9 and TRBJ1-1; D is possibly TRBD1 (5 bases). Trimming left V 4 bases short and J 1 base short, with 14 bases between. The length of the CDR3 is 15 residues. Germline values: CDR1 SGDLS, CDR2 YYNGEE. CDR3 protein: CASSSDPGTNTEAFF. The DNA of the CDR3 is TGTGCCAGCAGCTCGGATCCGGGGACGAACACTGAAGCTTTCTTT. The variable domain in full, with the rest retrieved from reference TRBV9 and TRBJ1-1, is DSGVTQTPKHLITATGQRVTLRCSPRSGDLSVYWYQQSLDQGLQFLIQYYNGEERAKGNILERFSAQQFPDLHSELNLSSLELGDSALYFCASSSDPGTNTEAFFGQGTRLTVV.

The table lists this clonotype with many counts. The CDR3 nucleotides read TGCAGTGCTAGAGATCCCTTCGCTAGCGGGGGTTTCTCCTACGAGCAGTACTTC. This encodes CSARDPFASGGFSYEQYF. J is TRBJ2-7 and V is TRBV20-1, with TRBD2 identical over 10 bases. This CDR3 has 18 amino acids. The junction had 11 bases not matched to a gene; V was cut back by 0 bases and J by 0 bases. The germline V gene encodes CDR1 DFQATT and CDR2 SNEGSKA (reference sequence).

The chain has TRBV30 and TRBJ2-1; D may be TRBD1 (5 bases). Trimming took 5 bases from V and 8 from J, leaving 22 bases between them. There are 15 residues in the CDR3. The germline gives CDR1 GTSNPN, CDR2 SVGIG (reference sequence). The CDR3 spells CAWEPAGTTRDEQFF. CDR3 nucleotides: TGTGCCTGGGAGCCCGCCGGTACTACCAGGGATGAGCAGTTCTTC. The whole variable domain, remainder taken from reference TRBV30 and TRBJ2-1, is SQTIHQWPATLVQPVGSPLSLECTVEGTSNPNLYWYRQAAGRGLQLLFYSVGIGQISSEVPQNLSASRPQDRQFILSSKKLLLSDSGFYLCAWEPAGTTRDEQFFGPGTRLTVL.

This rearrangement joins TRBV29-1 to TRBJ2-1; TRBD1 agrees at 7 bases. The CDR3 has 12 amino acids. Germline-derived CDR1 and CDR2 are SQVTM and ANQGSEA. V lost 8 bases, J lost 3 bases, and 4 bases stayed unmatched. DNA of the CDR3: TGCAGCTCCCGGGACAGCTACAATGAGCAGTTCTTC. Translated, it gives CSSRDSYNEQFF.